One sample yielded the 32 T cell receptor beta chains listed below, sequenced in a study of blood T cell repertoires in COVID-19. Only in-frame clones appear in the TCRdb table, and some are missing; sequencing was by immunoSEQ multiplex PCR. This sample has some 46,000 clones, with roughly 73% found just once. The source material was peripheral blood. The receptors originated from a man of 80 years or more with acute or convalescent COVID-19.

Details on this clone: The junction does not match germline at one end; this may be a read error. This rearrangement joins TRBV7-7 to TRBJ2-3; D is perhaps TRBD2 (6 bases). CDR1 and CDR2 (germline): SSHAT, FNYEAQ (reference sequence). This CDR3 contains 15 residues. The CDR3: CASSPNSGGTDTQYF. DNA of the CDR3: TGTGCTAGCAGCCCTAATAGCGGAGGCACAGATACGCAGTATTTT.

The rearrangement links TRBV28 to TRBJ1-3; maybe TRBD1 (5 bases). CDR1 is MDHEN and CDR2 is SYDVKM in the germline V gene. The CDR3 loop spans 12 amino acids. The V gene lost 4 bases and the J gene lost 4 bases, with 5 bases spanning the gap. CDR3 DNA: TGTGCCAGCAGTTGGGGCGGAAACACCATATATTTT. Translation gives CASSWGGNTIYF.

CDR3 residues: CASRTGTLNTGELFF. In DNA, the CDR3 is TGTGCCAGCAGAACCGGGACATTGAACACCGGGGAGCTGTTTTTT. The J gene is TRBJ2-2, the V gene TRBV6-5; D might be TRBD1 (6 bases). Looked up from germline, CDR1 is MNHEY and CDR2 is SVGAGI. The CDR3 has 15 residues. Trimming took 6 bases from V and 1 from J, leaving 12 bases between them.

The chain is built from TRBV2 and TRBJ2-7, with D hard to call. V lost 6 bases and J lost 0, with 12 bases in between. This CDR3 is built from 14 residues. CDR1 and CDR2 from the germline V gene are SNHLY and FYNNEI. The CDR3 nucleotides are TGTGCCAGCAGCGCCACATTGCTCTCCTACGAGCAGTACTTC. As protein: CASSATLLSYEQYF. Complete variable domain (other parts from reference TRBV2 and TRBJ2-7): EPEVTQTPSHQVTQMGQEVILRCVPISNHLYFYWYRQILGQKVEFLVSFYNNEISEKSEIFDDQFSVERPDGSNFTLKIRSTKLEDSAMYFCASSATLLSYEQYFGPGTRLTVT.

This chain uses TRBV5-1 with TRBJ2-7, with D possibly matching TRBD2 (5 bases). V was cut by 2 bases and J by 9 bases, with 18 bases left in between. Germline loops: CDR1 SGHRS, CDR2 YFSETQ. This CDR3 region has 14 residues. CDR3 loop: CASSFAPGVEGQYF. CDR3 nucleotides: TGCGCCAGCAGCTTTGCCCCCGGGGTCGAGGGGCAGTACTTC. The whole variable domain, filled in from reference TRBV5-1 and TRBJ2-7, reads KAGVTQTPRYLIKTRGQQVTLSCSPISGHRSVSWYQQTPGQGLQFLFEYFSETQRNKGNFPGRFSGRQFSNSRSEMNVSTLELGDSALYLCASSFAPGVEGQYFGPGTRLTVT.

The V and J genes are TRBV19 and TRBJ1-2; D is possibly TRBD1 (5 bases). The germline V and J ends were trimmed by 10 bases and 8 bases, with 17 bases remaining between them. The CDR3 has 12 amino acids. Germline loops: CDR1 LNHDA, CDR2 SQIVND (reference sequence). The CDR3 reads CAIQGAGWGYTF. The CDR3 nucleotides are TGTGCCATACAAGGGGCAGGGTGGGGCTACACCTTC.

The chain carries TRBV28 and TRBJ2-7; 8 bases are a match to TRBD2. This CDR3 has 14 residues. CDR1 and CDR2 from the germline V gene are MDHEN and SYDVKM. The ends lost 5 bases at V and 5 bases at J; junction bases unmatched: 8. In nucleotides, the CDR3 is TGTGCCAGCAGTAGGGCGGGAGGCCGGGACGAGCAGTACTTC. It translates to CASSRAGGRDEQYF.

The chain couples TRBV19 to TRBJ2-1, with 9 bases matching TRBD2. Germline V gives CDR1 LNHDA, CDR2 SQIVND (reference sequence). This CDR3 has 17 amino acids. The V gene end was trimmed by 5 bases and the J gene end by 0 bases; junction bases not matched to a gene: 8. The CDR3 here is CASSLGTSWSSYNEQFF. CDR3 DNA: TGTGCCAGTAGTCTAGGGACTAGCTGGAGCTCCTACAATGAGCAGTTCTTC.

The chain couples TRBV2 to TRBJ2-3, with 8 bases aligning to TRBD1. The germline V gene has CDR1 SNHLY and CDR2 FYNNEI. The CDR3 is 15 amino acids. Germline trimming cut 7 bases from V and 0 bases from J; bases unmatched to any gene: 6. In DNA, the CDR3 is TGTGCCAGCACCCTGACAGGGGTCAGCACAGATACGCAGTATTTT. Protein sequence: CASTLTGVSTDTQYF.

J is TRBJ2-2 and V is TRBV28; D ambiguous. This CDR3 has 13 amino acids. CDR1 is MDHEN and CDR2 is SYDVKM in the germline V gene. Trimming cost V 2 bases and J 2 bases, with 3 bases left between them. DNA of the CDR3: TGTGCCAGCAGTTTACTTAACACCGGGGAGCTGTTTTTT. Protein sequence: CASSLLNTGELFF.

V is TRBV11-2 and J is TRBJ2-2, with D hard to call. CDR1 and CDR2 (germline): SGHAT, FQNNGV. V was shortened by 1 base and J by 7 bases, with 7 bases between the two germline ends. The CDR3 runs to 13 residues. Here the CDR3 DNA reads TGTGCCAGCAGCTTAGCCCCCGGCGGGGAGCTGTTTTTT. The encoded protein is CASSLAPGGELFF.

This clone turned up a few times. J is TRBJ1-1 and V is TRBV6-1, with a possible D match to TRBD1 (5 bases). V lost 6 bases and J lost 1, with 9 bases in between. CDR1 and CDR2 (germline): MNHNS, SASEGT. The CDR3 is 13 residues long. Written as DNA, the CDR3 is TGTGCCAGCAGAGACCAGGGGAACACTGAAGCTTTCTTT. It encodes CASRDQGNTEAFF.

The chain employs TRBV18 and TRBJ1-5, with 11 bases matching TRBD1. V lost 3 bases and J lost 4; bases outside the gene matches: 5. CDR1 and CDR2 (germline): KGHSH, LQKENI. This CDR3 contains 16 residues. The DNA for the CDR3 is TGTGCCAGCTCACCTGGGACAGGGGGACGGAATCAGCCCCAGCATTTT. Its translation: CASSPGTGGRNQPQHF.

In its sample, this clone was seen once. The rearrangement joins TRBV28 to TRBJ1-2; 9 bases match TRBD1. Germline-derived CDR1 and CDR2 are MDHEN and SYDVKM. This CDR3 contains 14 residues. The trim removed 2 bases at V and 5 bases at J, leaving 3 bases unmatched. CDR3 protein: CASSLGTGRYGYTF. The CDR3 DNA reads TGTGCCAGCAGTTTAGGGACAGGGAGATATGGCTACACCTTC.

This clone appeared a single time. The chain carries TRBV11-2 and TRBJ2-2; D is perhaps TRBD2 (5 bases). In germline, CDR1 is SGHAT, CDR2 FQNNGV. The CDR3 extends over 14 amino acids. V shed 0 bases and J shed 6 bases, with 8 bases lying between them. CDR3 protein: CASSLDRRAGELFF. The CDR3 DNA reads TGTGCCAGCAGCTTAGACCGGCGGGCCGGGGAGCTGTTTTTT.

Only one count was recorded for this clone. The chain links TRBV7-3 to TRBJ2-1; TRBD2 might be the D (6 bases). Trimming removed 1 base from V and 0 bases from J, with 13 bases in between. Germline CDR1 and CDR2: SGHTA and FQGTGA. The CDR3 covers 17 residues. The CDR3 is CASSLRGGGSSYNEQFF. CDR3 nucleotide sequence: TGTGCCAGCAGCTTAAGGGGAGGCGGTAGCTCCTACAATGAGCAGTTCTTC. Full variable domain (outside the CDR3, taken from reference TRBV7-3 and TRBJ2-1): GAGVSQTPSNKVTEKGKYVELRCDPISGHTALYWYRQSLGQGPEFLIYFQGTGAADDSGLPNDRFFAVRPEGSVSTLKIQRTERGDSAVYLCASSLRGGGSSYNEQFFGPGTRLTVL.

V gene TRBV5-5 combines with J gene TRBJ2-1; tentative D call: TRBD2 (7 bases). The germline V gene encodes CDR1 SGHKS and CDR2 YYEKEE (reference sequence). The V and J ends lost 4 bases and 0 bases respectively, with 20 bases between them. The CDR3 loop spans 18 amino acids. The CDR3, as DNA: TGTGCCAGCAGCGGTCGGGGGGCCCAAAGATTCTCCTACAATGAGCAGTTCTTC. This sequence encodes CASSGRGAQRFSYNEQFF.

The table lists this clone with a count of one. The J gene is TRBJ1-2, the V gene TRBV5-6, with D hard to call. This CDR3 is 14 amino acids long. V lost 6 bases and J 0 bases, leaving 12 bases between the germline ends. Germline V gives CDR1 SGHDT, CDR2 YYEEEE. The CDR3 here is CASKRVGTNYGYTF. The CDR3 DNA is TGTGCCAGCAAGAGGGTCGGCACTAACTATGGCTACACCTTC.

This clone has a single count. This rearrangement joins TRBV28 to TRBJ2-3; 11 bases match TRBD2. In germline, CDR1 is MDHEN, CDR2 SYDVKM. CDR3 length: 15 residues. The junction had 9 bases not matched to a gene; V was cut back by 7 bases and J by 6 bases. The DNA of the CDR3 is TGTGCCAGCATGGCCTGGACTAGCGGGTTGGATACGCAGTATTTT. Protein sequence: CASMAWTSGLDTQYF.

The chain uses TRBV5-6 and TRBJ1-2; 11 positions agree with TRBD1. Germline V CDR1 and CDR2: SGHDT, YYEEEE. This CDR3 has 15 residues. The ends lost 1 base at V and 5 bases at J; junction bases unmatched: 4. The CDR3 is CASSLRTGGAYGYTF. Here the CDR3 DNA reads TGTGCCAGCAGCTTGCGGACAGGGGGCGCTTATGGCTACACCTTC.

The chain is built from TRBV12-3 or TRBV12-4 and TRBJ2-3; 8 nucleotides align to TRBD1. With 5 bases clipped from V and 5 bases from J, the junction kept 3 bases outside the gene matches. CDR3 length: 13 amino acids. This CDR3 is CASSRTGLDTQYF. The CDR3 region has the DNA TGTGCCAGCAGTCGGACAGGGTTAGATACGCAGTATTTT.

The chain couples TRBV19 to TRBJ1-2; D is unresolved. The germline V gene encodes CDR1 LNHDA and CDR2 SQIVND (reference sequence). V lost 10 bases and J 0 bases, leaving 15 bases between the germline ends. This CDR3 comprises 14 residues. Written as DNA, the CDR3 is TGTGCCACCCATGGCCGGGTTTCTAACTATGGCTACACCTTC. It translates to CATHGRVSNYGYTF.

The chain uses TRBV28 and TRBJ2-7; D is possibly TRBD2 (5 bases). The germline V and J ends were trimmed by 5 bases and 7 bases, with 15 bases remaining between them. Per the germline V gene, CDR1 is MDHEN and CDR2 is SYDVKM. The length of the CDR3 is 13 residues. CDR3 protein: CASSLTRAREQYF. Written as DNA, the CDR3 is TGTGCCAGCAGTCTGACGAGGGCGCGAGAGCAGTACTTC. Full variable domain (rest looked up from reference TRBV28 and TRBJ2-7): DVKVTQSSRYLVKRTGEKVFLECVQDMDHENMFWYRQDPGLGLRLIYFSYDVKMKEKGDIPEGYSVSREKKERFSLILESASTNQTSMYLCASSLTRAREQYFGPGTRLTVT.

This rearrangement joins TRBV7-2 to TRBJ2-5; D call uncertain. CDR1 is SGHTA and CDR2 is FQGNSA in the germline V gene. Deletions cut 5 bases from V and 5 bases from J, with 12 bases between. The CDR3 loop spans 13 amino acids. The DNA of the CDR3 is TGTGCCAGCAGCCCCCGTGAGAGGGAGACCCAGTACTTC. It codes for CASSPRERETQYF.

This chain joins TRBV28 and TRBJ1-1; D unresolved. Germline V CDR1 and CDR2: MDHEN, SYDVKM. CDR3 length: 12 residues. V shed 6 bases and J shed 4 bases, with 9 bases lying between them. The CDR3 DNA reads TGTGCCAGCAGCCCCCTAATCACTGAAGCTTTCTTT. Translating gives CASSPLITEAFF.

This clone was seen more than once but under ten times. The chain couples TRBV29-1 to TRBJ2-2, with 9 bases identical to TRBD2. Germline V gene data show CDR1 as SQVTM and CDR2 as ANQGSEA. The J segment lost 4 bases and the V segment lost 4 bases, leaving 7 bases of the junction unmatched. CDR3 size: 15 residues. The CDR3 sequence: CSVGILAGPTGELFF. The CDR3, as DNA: TGCAGCGTTGGGATCCTAGCGGGACCCACCGGGGAGCTGTTTTTT.

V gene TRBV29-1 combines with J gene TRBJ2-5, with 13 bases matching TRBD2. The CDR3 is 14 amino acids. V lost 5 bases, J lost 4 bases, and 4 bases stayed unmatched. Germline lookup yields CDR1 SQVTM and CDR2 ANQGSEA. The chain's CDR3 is CSVRLAGGGETQYF. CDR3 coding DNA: TGCAGCGTTCGACTAGCGGGGGGTGGAGAGACCCAGTACTTC.

CDR3 nucleotides: TGTGCCAGCAGAGTCCGACGGGACAGCGAGCAGTACTTC. It is translated as CASRVRRDSEQYF. This chain connects TRBV2 to TRBJ2-7, with 7 bases identical to TRBD1. V lost 6 bases, J lost 6 bases, and 8 bases stayed unmatched. Germline lookup yields CDR1 SNHLY and CDR2 FYNNEI. The CDR3 consists of 13 residues. The whole variable domain, remainder taken from reference TRBV2 and TRBJ2-7, is EPEVTQTPSHQVTQMGQEVILRCVPISNHLYFYWYRQILGQKVEFLVSFYNNEISEKSEIFDDQFSVERPDGSNFTLKIRSTKLEDSAMYFCASRVRRDSEQYFGPGTRLTVT.

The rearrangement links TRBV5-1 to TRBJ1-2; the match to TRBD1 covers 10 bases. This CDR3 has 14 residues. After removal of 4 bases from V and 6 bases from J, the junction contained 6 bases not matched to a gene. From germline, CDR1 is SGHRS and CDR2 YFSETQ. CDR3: CASSGTGDYDGYTF. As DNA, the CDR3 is TGCGCCAGCAGCGGGACAGGGGACTACGATGGCTACACCTTC.

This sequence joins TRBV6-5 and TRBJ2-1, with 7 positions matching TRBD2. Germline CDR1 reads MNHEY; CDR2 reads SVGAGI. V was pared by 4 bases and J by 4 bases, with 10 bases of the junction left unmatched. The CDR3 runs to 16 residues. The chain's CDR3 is CASSSLRWGGYNEQFF. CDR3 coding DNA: TGTGCCAGCAGTTCCCTCCGTTGGGGGGGATACAATGAGCAGTTCTTC.

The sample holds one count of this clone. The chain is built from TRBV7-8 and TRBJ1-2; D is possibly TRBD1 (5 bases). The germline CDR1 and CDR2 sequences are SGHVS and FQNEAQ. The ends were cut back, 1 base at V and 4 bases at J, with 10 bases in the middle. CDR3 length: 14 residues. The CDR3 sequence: CASSLDGGGYGYTF. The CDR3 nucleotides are TGTGCCAGCAGCTTAGACGGGGGGGGCTATGGCTACACCTTC. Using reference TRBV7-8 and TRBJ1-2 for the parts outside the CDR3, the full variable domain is GAGVSQSPRYKVAKRGQDVALRCDPISGHVSLFWYQQALGQGPEFLTYFQNEAQLDKSGLPSDRFFAERPEGSVSTLKIQRTQQEDSAVYLCASSLDGGGYGYTFGSGTRLTVV.

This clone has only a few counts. DNA of the CDR3: TGTGCCATCAGAAGGACTAGCGGCCAAGAGACCCAGTACTTC. It translates to CAIRRTSGQETQYF. The chain is built from TRBV10-3 and TRBJ2-5, with TRBD2 matching over 10 bases. The CDR3 totals 14 residues. The germline CDR1 and CDR2 sequences are ENHRY and SYGVKD. The V segment lost 6 bases and the J segment 1 base; nucleotides outside the gene matches: 2.